These 18 T cell receptor beta chains originate from one sample sequenced in a study of blood T cell repertoires in COVID-19. Assay: immunoSEQ multiplex PCR; the TCRdb copy retains only in-frame clones and omits some. The repertoire holds 180,000 or so clones, with roughly 87% as singletons. Sample: PBMCs or T cells enriched from blood (not recorded which). All receptors come from a woman between 35 and 50 years old with acute COVID-19.

This rearrangement joins TRBV6-5 to TRBJ2-4; D is perhaps TRBD1 (6 bases). Trimming cost V 0 bases and J 4 bases, with 10 bases left between them. CDR1 is MNHEY and CDR2 is SVGAGI in the germline V gene. The CDR3 covers 15 residues. The CDR3: CASSYSLTGKNIQYF. The CDR3 nucleotides read TGTGCCAGCAGTTACTCGTTAACAGGGAAAAACATTCAGTACTTC.

This clone was seen only once. This chain links TRBV7-8 with TRBJ1-6, with D unclear. This CDR3 has 15 residues. Germline values: CDR1 SGHVS, CDR2 FQNEAQ. Trimming cost V 5 bases and J 5 bases, with 13 bases left between them. The CDR3 DNA is TGTGCCAGCAGCGCCCGAGAGGCCCATAATTCACCCCTCCACTTT. Translated: CASSAREAHNSPLHF. The full variable domain, its missing parts supplied by reference TRBV7-8 and TRBJ1-6, is GAGVSQSPRYKVAKRGQDVALRCDPISGHVSLFWYQQALGQGPEFLTYFQNEAQLDKSGLPSDRFFAERPEGSVSTLKIQRTQQEDSAVYLCASSAREAHNSPLHFGNGTRLTVT.

The rearrangement links TRBV11-2 to TRBJ1-4, with D hard to call. Germline V gives CDR1 SGHAT, CDR2 FQNNGV. Trimming took 2 bases from V and 7 from J, leaving 11 bases between them. This CDR3 has 14 amino acids. The CDR3 reads CASSLSLPPEKLFF. The CDR3 region has the DNA TGTGCCAGCAGCTTAAGCCTTCCCCCTGAAAAACTGTTTTTT.

The genes are TRBV19 and TRBJ1-4; 7 positions agree with TRBD1. J was trimmed by 7 bases and V by 5 bases; bases with no gene match: 10. The CDR3 is 15 amino acids. Per germline, CDR1 LNHDA and CDR2 SQIVND (reference sequence). CDR3 coding DNA: TGTGCCAGTAGTCCTGGACAGGAGGTGGTTGAAAAACTGTTTTTT. Residues: CASSPGQEVVEKLFF.

This chain joins TRBV18 and TRBJ1-3; D might be TRBD1 (5 bases). This CDR3 has 14 residues. The V gene's germline CDR1 is KGHSH and CDR2 LQKENI. Trimming took off 3 bases at V and 4 bases at J, with 10 bases between the two ends. Written as DNA, the CDR3 is TGTGCCAGCTCACCCGGGACTTCCGGAAACACCATATATTTT. Translating gives CASSPGTSGNTIYF. The variable domain in full, with the rest retrieved from reference TRBV18 and TRBJ1-3, is NAGVMQNPRHLVRRRGQEARLRCSPMKGHSHVYWYRQLPEEGLKFMVYLQKENIIDESGMPKERFSAEFPKEGPSILRIQQVVRGDSAAYFCASSPGTSGNTIYFGEGSWLTVV.

This chain connects TRBV2 to TRBJ2-5, with D possibly being TRBD2 (6 bases). The CDR3 runs to 16 residues. V was trimmed by 3 bases and J by 5 bases, leaving 19 bases between them. The germline V gene has CDR1 SNHLY and CDR2 FYNNEI. CDR3 DNA: TGTGCCAGCAGTGATAGTCCTGGGGGGATTTCGGAGACCCAGTACTTC. Translating it yields CASSDSPGGISETQYF.

Only one count was recorded for this clone. The J gene is TRBJ1-1, the V gene TRBV11-2, with TRBD1 as a possible D gene (6 bases). CDR3 length: 14 amino acids. Germline assignment: CDR1 SGHAT and CDR2 FQNNGV. Trimming left V 0 bases short and J 4 bases short, with 9 bases between. DNA for the CDR3: TGTGCCAGCAGCTTAGATCGCAGGGGCACTGAAGCTTTCTTT. Its protein is CASSLDRRGTEAFF.

The table lists this clone with a count of one. This chain uses TRBV2 with TRBJ2-5; no definite D call. Germline V gives CDR1 SNHLY, CDR2 FYNNEI. The V gene lost 8 bases and the J gene lost 0 bases, with 13 bases spanning the gap. There are 14 residues in the CDR3. The CDR3 region is CASSSHRDQETQYF. CDR3 DNA: TGTGCCAGCTCCTCTCATCGGGACCAAGAGACCCAGTACTTC.

This sequence joins TRBV2 and TRBJ2-2; the D gene is possibly TRBD1 (6 bases). The ends were cut back, 10 bases at V and 0 bases at J, with 15 bases in the middle. CDR3 length equals 15 residues. CDR1 is SNHLY and CDR2 is FYNNEI in the germline V gene. The CDR3 DNA sequence: TGTGCCACCCCAAAACAGGGCTCGAACACCGGGGAGCTGTTTTTT. Translated: CATPKQGSNTGELFF.

The chain combines TRBV6-5 with TRBJ2-1; 7 bases line up with TRBD2. This CDR3 region has 13 residues. CDR1 and CDR2 (germline): MNHEY, SVGAGI. V trimming: 5 bases; J trimming: 3 bases; junction bases outside the gene matches: 1. The CDR3 spells CASSTSVYNEQFF. The CDR3 region has the DNA TGTGCCAGCAGTACTAGCGTCTACAATGAGCAGTTCTTC.

The J gene is TRBJ1-1, the V gene TRBV3-1 (or the pseudogene TRBV3-2), with D perhaps TRBD1 (5 bases). V lost 0 bases to trimming and J lost 10 bases, with 6 bases between them. The CDR3 totals 11 residues. CDR1 is LGHDT and CDR2 is YNNKEL in the germline V gene (reference sequence). In DNA, the CDR3 is TGTGCCAGCAGCCAAGATAGGGGAGCTTTCTTT. Residues: CASSQDRGAFF.

This chain joins TRBV10-2 and TRBJ2-5; 8 bases fit TRBD1. Per the germline V gene, CDR1 is WSHSY and CDR2 is SAAADI. V shed 1 base, J shed 5 bases, and the junction held 6 bases outside the gene matches. The CDR3 runs to 15 residues. This CDR3 is CASSEYSGGEETQYF. The DNA for the CDR3 is TGCGCCAGCAGTGAGTACTCAGGGGGCGAGGAGACCCAGTACTTC.

The J gene is TRBJ2-4, the V gene TRBV19; TRBD2 is a possible D gene (6 bases). Germline assignment: CDR1 LNHDA and CDR2 SQIVND (reference sequence). The CDR3 is 14 residues long. The V end lost 3 bases, the J end lost 9 bases, and 15 bases lay between the germline ends. As DNA, the CDR3 is TGTGCCAGTAGTATGGAATGGGGGGTGGCCATTCAGTACTTC. It is translated as CASSMEWGVAIQYF.

V and J are TRBV10-3 and TRBJ2-5; 9 bases match TRBD2. The germline V gene encodes CDR1 ENHRY and CDR2 SYGVKD. The CDR3 totals 16 residues. The J segment lost 4 bases and the V segment lost 3 bases, leaving 9 bases of the junction unmatched. The CDR3 sequence: CAISDGLAGTGETQYF. In DNA form, the CDR3 reads TGTGCCATCAGTGATGGTCTAGCGGGAACGGGAGAGACCCAGTACTTC.

This clone was counted a few times. The rearrangement links TRBV29-1 to TRBJ2-1; 7 nucleotides match TRBD2. Trimming took 1 base from V and 3 from J; bases not matched to a gene: 0. Germline V gene lookup returns CDR1 SQVTM and CDR2 ANQGSEA. There are 13 residues in the CDR3. In DNA form, the CDR3 reads TGCAGCGTTGAAGCGGGAGGCTACAATGAGCAGTTCTTC. Protein product: CSVEAGGYNEQFF.

The chain combines TRBV5-6 with TRBJ2-2, with 9 bases matching TRBD1. J lost 4 bases, V lost 4 bases, and 8 bases had no gene match. The CDR3 spans 16 residues. The V gene's germline CDR1 is SGHDT and CDR2 YYEEEE. CDR3 nucleotides: TGTGCCAGCAGCCCTGGGACAGGGTACGGCACCGGGGAGCTGTTTTTT. This codes for CASSPGTGYGTGELFF.

The V call is TRBV7-2, the J call TRBJ2-5; TRBD2 might be the D (5 bases). The CDR3 sequence is 15 residues long. CDR1 is SGHTA, CDR2 FQGNSA, per germline. With 0 bases removed from V and 0 bases from J, the gap between germline ends came to 8 bases. For the CDR3, the DNA is TGTGCCAGCAGCTTAGCGGTGAGGGACCAAGAGACCCAGTACTTC. The encoded protein is CASSLAVRDQETQYF. Full variable domain (remainder filled in from reference TRBV7-2 and TRBJ2-5): GAGVSQSPSNKVTEKGKDVELRCDPISGHTALYWYRQSLGQGLEFLIYFQGNSAPDKSGLPSDRFSAERTGGSVSTLTIQRTQQEDSAVYLCASSLAVRDQETQYFGPGTRLLVL.

This clone occurred many times. The gene calls are TRBV20-1 and TRBJ2-7, with 9 bases lining up with TRBD1. This CDR3 is 13 amino acids long. J lost 4 bases, V lost 3 bases, and 4 bases had no gene match. Germline loops: CDR1 DFQATT, CDR2 SNEGSKA (reference sequence). DNA for the CDR3: TGCAGTGCTAGTCCGGGACAGGGATACGAGCAGTACTTC. Translated: CSASPGQGYEQYF.